This TCR beta chain was identified in a study of blood T cells in healthy people across ages. Study-level information: In model experiments, template switching was able to capture about one barcoded beta molecule for every two T cells that were present.

General observations from the study: Without sorted subsets, naive and antigen-experienced compartments could not be conclusively compared.

About this clonotype itself: Its antigen is as yet unknown.

It was with a sample-barcoded 5' primer and a J-beta primer mix that a second PCR of roughly 7 to 11 cycles was run. TCRdb independently ran MiXCR on the 5' RACE reads; one entry per CDR3 protein. Among about a million distinct CDR3 sequences, roughly 50% were seen once, and the ten largest hold roughly 12%. Isolated PBMCs totaled at least 6 million in each sample. RNA extraction gave at least 5.5 micrograms of total RNA per sample. The V gene's germline CDR1 is SGHNT and CDR2 YYREEE (reference sequence). This CDR3 is 15 amino acids long. Trimming took 4 bases from V and 5 from J, leaving 18 bases between them.

Sequencing input: blood. V is TRBV5-4 and J is TRBJ2-5; D possibly uses TRBD1 or TRBD2 (6 bases each). This receptor was identified in a man aged 30 to 45 in good health. The CDR3 loop is CASSPEVGGGETQYF. The DNA of the CDR3 is TGTGCCAGCAGCCCTGAAGTCGGGGGCGGCGAGACCCAGTACTTC.